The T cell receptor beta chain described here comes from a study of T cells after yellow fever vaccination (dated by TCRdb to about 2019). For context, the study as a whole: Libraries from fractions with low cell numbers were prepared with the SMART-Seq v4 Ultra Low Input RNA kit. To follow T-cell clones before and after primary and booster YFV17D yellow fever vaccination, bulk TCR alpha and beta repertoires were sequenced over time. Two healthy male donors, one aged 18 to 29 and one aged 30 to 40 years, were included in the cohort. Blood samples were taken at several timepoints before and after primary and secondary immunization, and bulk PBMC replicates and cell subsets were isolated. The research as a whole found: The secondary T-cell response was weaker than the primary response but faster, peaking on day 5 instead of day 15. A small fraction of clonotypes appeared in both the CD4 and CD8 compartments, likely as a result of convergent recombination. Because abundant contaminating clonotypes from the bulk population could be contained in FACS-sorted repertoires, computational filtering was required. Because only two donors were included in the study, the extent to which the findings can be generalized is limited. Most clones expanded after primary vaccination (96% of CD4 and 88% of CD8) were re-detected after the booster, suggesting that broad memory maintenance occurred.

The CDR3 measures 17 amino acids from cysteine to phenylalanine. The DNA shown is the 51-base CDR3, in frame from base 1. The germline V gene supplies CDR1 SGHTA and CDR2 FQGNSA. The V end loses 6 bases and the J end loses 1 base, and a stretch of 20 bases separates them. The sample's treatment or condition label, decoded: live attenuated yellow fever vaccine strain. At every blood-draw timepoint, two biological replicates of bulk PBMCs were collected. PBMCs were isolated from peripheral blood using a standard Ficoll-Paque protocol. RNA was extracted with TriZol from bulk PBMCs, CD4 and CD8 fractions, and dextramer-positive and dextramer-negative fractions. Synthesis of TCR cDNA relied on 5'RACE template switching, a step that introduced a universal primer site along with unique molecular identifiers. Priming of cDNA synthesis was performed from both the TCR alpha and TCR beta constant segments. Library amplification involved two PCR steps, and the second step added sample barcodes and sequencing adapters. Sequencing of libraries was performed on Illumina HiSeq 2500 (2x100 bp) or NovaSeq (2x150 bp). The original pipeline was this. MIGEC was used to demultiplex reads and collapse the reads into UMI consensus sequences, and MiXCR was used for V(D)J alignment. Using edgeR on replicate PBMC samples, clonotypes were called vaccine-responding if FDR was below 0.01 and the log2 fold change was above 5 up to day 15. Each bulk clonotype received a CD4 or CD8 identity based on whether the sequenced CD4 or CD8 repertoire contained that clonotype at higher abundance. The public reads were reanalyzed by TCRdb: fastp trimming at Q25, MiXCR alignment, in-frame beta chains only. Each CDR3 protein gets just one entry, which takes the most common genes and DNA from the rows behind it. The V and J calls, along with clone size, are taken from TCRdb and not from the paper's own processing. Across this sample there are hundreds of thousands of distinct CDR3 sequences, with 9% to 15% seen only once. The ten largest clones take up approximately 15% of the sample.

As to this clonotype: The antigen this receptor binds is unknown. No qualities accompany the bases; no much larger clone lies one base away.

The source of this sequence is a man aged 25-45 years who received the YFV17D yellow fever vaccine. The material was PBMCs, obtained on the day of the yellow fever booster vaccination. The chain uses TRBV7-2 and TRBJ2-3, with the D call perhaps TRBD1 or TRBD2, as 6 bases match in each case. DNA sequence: TGTGCCAGCAGGAACGGGGGCCTTACGCGGGGCACAGATACGCAGTATTTT. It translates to CASRNGGLTRGTDTQYF.